A selection of T cell receptor beta chains follows, all from one sample in a study of blood T cell repertoires in COVID-19. Sequencing was performed with immunoSEQ multiplex PCR; in TCRdb, only in-frame clones are kept and a portion is missing. The repertoire holds 120,000 or so clones, with around 63% as singletons. The sequencing sample was made of peripheral blood. The receptor source for this set is a woman aged 70 to 79 with acute or convalescent COVID-19. The CDR3 runs from the conserved cysteine through the conserved F or W. The D gene is left open where the match is weak. Part of the rows lack a size; the others show once, few, many or a class for expanded clones.

V gene,D gene,clone size,J gene,CDR3 DNA,CDR3 protein
TRBV9,-,-,TRBJ2-1,TGTGCCAGCAGCGCCCCGACAGAGGTTGGAGACAATGAGCAGTTCTTC,CASSAPTEVGDNEQFF
TRBV27,-,-,TRBJ2-1,TGTGCCAGCAGTTCGGCGGTTTACAATGAGCAGTTCTTC,CASSSAVYNEQFF
TRBV29-1,TRBD2,few,TRBJ2-3,TGCAGCGGGACTAGCGGGAATGATTTTGATACGCAGTATTTT,CSGTSGNDFDTQYF
TRBV4-1,TRBD2,-,TRBJ2-5,TGCGCCAGCAGCCAAGACGGACTAGCGGGACCTCAGGGGACCCAGTACTTC,CASSQDGLAGPQGTQYF
TRBV24-1,TRBD1,-,TRBJ2-1,TGTGCCACCAGTGATCCCGGGACAGGGGGTTACAATGAGCAGTTCTTC,CATSDPGTGGYNEQFF
TRBV7-2,-,-,TRBJ2-7,TGTGCCAGCAGCCGCGGGAACTTTTTCTCCTACGAGCAGTACTTC,CASSRGNFFSYEQYF
TRBV24-1,-,-,TRBJ2-1,TGTGCCACCAGTGATTTAGGTGGGAGCGCCAATGAGCAGTTCTTC,CATSDLGGSANEQFF
TRBV27,TRBD2,-,TRBJ2-1,TGTGCCAGCAGTTCCCCTTGGGGCAGGGCGGGGGACAATGAGCAGTTCTTC,CASSSPWGRAGDNEQFF
TRBV6-5,TRBD1,-,TRBJ1-2,TGTGCCAGCAGTTCGGGACAGGACTATGGCTACACCTTC,CASSSGQDYGYTF
TRBV7-2,-,-,TRBJ2-4,TGTGCCAGCAGCTATATAGTGCCCCTAGCCAAAAACATTCAGTACTTC,CASSYIVPLAKNIQYF
TRBV28,TRBD1,-,TRBJ1-2,TGTGCCAGCAGTTCTACAGGGGCTAACTATGGCTACACCTTC,CASSSTGANYGYTF
TRBV11-2,TRBD2,-,TRBJ2-3,TGTGCCAGCACTAAAAGGGGAGCGGGGGTAGAGACAGATACGCAGTATTTT,CASTKRGAGVETDTQYF
TRBV6-6,-,-,TRBJ1-1,TGTGCCAGCAGTTACAACAGAGATACTGAAGCTTTCTTT,CASSYNRDTEAFF
TRBV3-1/TRBV3-2,TRBD2,once,TRBJ2-3,TGTGCCAGCAGCCAAGGGACTAGCGGGAGGGCCAGAGATACGCAGTATTTT,CASSQGTSGRARDTQYF
TRBV13,TRBD2,-,TRBJ2-3,TGTGCCAGCAGCTCCCGGGGTAGCGGGGGGACTAGCACAGATACGCAGTATTTT,CASSSRGSGGTSTDTQYF
TRBV30,TRBD1,few,TRBJ1-2,TGTGCCTGGATTCGGGGACAGGGTGGAGGCTACTACTATGGCTACACCTTC,CAWIRGQGGGYYYGYTF
TRBV5-6,-,-,TRBJ2-5,TGTGCCAGCAGCTTGGTGCGGACAGCAAACCACGAGACCCAGTACTTC,CASSLVRTANHETQYF
TRBV6-2/TRBV6-3,-,-,TRBJ1-1,TGTGCCAGCAGTTACTCGATGAAGAGGGTGAACACTGAAGCTTTCTTT,CASSYSMKRVNTEAFF
TRBV4-1,-,-,TRBJ2-1,TGCGCCAGCAGCCAAGAGGAGGCAGGCTCCTACAATGAGCAGTTCTTC,CASSQEEAGSYNEQFF
TRBV19,-,-,TRBJ2-3,TGTGCCAGTAGTGTCGGGGTGGCCACAGATACGCAGTATTTT,CASSVGVATDTQYF
TRBV6-1,TRBD1,few,TRBJ1-2,TGTGCCAGCAGAAAGGGGGCAGAAGGAAACTATGGCTACACCTTC,CASRKGAEGNYGYTF
TRBV7-9,TRBD1,few,TRBJ1-1,TGTGCCAGCAGATTTACAGGGGACACTGAAGCTTTCTTT,CASRFTGDTEAFF
TRBV28,-,-,TRBJ1-5,TGTGCCAGCAGTTTCATCATCAGCAATCAGCCCCAGCATTTT,CASSFIISNQPQHF
TRBV6-5,TRBD1,-,TRBJ1-2,TGTGCCAGCAGTTACTTAGCGACAGGGGCCTACACCTTC,CASSYLATGAYTF
TRBV9,-,-,TRBJ2-7,TGTGCCAGCAGCCCCCGACTAGAGGCCTACGAGCAGTACTTC,CASSPRLEAYEQYF
TRBV2,TRBD2,-,TRBJ2-2,TGTGCCAGCTCCGGGACTAGCCGCTTAGGAGAGGAGCTGTTTTTT,CASSGTSRLGEELFF
TRBV5-1,TRBD2,-,TRBJ2-1,TGCGCCAGCAGCTTGACCGGGACTAGCGGGAGTTACAATGAGCAGTTCTTC,CASSLTGTSGSYNEQFF
TRBV11-2,-,-,TRBJ2-6,TGTGCCAGCAGCTTTGGAGGGTCTGGGGCCAACGTCCTGACTTTC,CASSFGGSGANVLTF
TRBV3-1/TRBV3-2,TRBD2,-,TRBJ2-1,TGTGCCAGCAGCTCAGCGGGGGTCCGGTCAACCAATGAGCAGTTCTTC,CASSSAGVRSTNEQFF
TRBV7-8,-,-,TRBJ1-1,TGTGCCAGCAGCTTAAATCCCTTGAGGGACACTGAAGCTTTCTTT,CASSLNPLRDTEAFF
TRBV7-2,TRBD1,-,TRBJ2-1,TGTGCCAGCAGCCTTACGGACAGGGCTTACAATGAGCAGTTCTTC,CASSLTDRAYNEQFF
TRBV19,TRBD1,-,TRBJ2-2,TGTGCCAGTAGTATGAGGACAGGGCGGACCGGGGAGCTGTTTTTT,CASSMRTGRTGELFF
TRBV6-5,-,few,TRBJ2-6,TGTGCCAGCAGTTACGGAGCTGCTGGGGCCAACGTCCTGACTTTC,CASSYGAAGANVLTF
TRBV7-2,-,-,TRBJ1-1,TGTGCCAGCAGCTTCAAATCGGACACTGAAGCTTTCTTT,CASSFKSDTEAFF
TRBV5-8,TRBD1,-,TRBJ1-5,TGTGCCAGCAGCTCATTCCCGGGACAGGGTGGGGGCAATCAGCCCCAGCATTTT,CASSSFPGQGGGNQPQHF
TRBV7-2,-,-,TRBJ2-1,TGTGCCAGCAGCCCGATGACAGGAAGCTCCTACAATGAGCAGTTCTTC,CASSPMTGSSYNEQFF
TRBV5-1,-,-,TRBJ2-7,TGCGCCAGCAGCTTGTACAGCCCTACCTACGAGCAGTACTTC,CASSLYSPTYEQYF
TRBV28,-,-,TRBJ1-3,TGTGCCAGCAGTTTGGGGGGGTCGGGAAACACCATATATTTT,CASSLGGSGNTIYF
TRBV7-2,-,-,TRBJ1-2,TGTGCCAGCAGCTTGGCCAGGAACTATGGCTACACCTTC,CASSLARNYGYTF
TRBV19,TRBD1,-,TRBJ1-5,TGTGCCAGTACCACTAGGACAGGGTCCAATCAGCCCCAGCATTTT,CASTTRTGSNQPQHF
TRBV2,-,-,TRBJ1-1,TGTGCCAGCAGTGGTGAAACCAGGGGAGCTTTCTTT,CASSGETRGAFF
TRBV11-1,TRBD2,-,TRBJ2-7,TGTGCCAGCAGCTTACGAATAGCGGGGGGATACGAGCAGTACTTC,CASSLRIAGGYEQYF
TRBV9,TRBD1,-,TRBJ2-6,TGTGCCAGCAGCCTCGGGACAGGGACCTCTCCTGGGGCCAACGTCCTGACTTTC,CASSLGTGTSPGANVLTF
TRBV7-9,-,-,TRBJ1-2,TGTGCCAGCAGCGCCGGGATAGGATGGATCTATGGCTACACCTTC,CASSAGIGWIYGYTF
TRBV11-2,TRBD1,few,TRBJ1-3,TGTGCCAGCAGCTTAAGGGACAGGAGCTCTGGAAACACCATATATTTT,CASSLRDRSSGNTIYF
TRBV9,TRBD2,-,TRBJ2-3,TGTGCCAGCAGCACCGAGACTAGCGGGAGAGAGAGCTCTAGCACAGATACGCAGTATTTT,CASSTETSGRESSSTDTQYF
TRBV27,-,-,TRBJ2-1,TGTGCCAGCAGTTTCTCCGGTCCTCGGTATGAGCAGTTCTTC,CASSFSGPRYEQFF
TRBV19,-,-,TRBJ1-2,TGTGCCAGTAGTAGCCTTATGGGGCCGGCTTGGAGCTACACCTTC,CASSSLMGPAWSYTF
TRBV14,-,few,TRBJ2-1,TGTGCCAGCAGCCAACTACTAGCCCATGAGCAGTTCTTC,CASSQLLAHEQFF
TRBV5-1,-,-,TRBJ1-1,TGCGCCAGCAGCCGCGCCGGGGAGAACACTGAAGCTTTCTTT,CASSRAGENTEAFF
TRBV6-2/TRBV6-3,TRBD2,-,TRBJ2-1,TGTGCCAGCAGCGCGGGGGGACGCGGGGATGAGCAGTTCTTC,CASSAGGRGDEQFF
TRBV19,TRBD1,-,TRBJ1-5,TGTGCCAGTACTATGACAGGGGGGGTTCAGCCCCAGCATTTT,CASTMTGGVQPQHF
TRBV4-1,TRBD1,-,TRBJ1-4,TGCGCCAGCAGCCAAGAGGGTTCAGGACAGGGGGATGAAAAACTGTTTTTT,CASSQEGSGQGDEKLFF
TRBV9,-,few,TRBJ2-7,TGTGCCAGCAGCCCGGACAGCCACTACGAGCAGTACTTC,CASSPDSHYEQYF
TRBV15,-,-,TRBJ2-2,TGTGCCACCAGCAGAGGTCTTGACACCGGGGAGCTGTTTTTT,CATSRGLDTGELFF